These 22 T cell receptor beta chains were sequenced from one sample in a study of CD8 T cells in Susac syndrome (dated by TCRdb to the late 2010s). Receptor libraries were prepared by the immunoSEQ multiplex PCR assay. RNA was extracted with the RNeasy kit and about 0.5 to 1 ug was reverse transcribed using random hexamers. TCRdb redid the processing of the public reads, applying fastp at Q25 and MiXCR, and retained in-frame beta chains. CDR3 protein sequences are deduplicated, and each keeps its most common genes and DNA. The sample has fewer than 300,000 distinct CDR3 sequences on record, 85% of them singletons. The biggest ten clones account for over 0.09% of the sample. The sequenced sample was CD8+ T cells from PBMCs. These receptors came from a human donor with multiple sclerosis.

This sequence joins TRBV2 and TRBJ1-5; D possibly corresponds to TRBD1 (5 bases). Germline-derived CDR1 and CDR2 are SNHLY and FYNNEI. V was shortened by 7 bases and J by 4 bases, with 11 bases between the two germline ends. The CDR3 runs 13 residues. In DNA form, the CDR3 reads TGTGCCAGCAAGGGACGGGAAAATCAGCCCCAGCATTTT. The encoded protein is CASKGRENQPQHF. The variable domain in full, completed from reference TRBV2 and TRBJ1-5, reads EPEVTQTPSHQVTQMGQEVILRCVPISNHLYFYWYRQILGQKVEFLVSFYNNEISEKSEIFDDQFSVERPDGSNFTLKIRSTKLEDSAMYFCASKGRENQPQHFGDGTRLSIL.

The chain has TRBV9 and TRBJ2-7, with 13 nucleotides matching TRBD2. The CDR3 length is 16 residues. The trim removed 3 bases at V and 3 bases at J, leaving 6 bases unmatched. Germline CDR1 SGDLS, CDR2 YYNGEE. The CDR3 sequence: CASSGPGLAGNYEQYF. In DNA, the CDR3 is TGTGCCAGCAGCGGCCCGGGACTAGCGGGGAACTACGAGCAGTACTTC.

The chain combines TRBV13 with TRBJ2-5; weak D call: TRBD2 (5 bases). This CDR3 region has 13 residues. Germline CDR1 PRHDT, CDR2 FYEKMQ (reference sequence). The germline V and J ends were trimmed by 4 bases and 5 bases, with 11 bases remaining between them. The CDR3 nucleotides are TGTGCCAGCAGCTCTTGGACTGCTGAGACCCAGTACTTC. Its protein product is CASSSWTAETQYF. The whole variable domain, filled in from reference TRBV13 and TRBJ2-5, reads AAGVIQSPRHLIKEKRETATLKCYPIPRHDTVYWYQQGPGQDPQFLISFYEKMQSDKGSIPDRFSAQQFSDYHSELNMSSLELGDSALYFCASSSWTAETQYFGPGTRLLVL.

The chain couples TRBV9 to TRBJ2-1; D possibly uses TRBD1 or TRBD2 (6 bases each). The CDR3 contains 13 residues. V was shortened by 0 bases and J by 8 bases, with 9 bases between the two germline ends. Germline V lookup: CDR1 SGDLS, CDR2 YYNGEE. The CDR3 DNA reads as TGTGCCAGCAGCGTAGGAAGGGGGGATGAGCAGTTCTTC. Translating gives CASSVGRGDEQFF. Complete variable domain (other parts from reference TRBV9 and TRBJ2-1): DSGVTQTPKHLITATGQRVTLRCSPRSGDLSVYWYQQSLDQGLQFLIQYYNGEERAKGNILERFSAQQFPDLHSELNLSSLELGDSALYFCASSVGRGDEQFFGPGTRLTVL.

This clonotype came up once. V and J are TRBV7-9 and TRBJ1-1; 10 bases fit TRBD1. The CDR3 consists of 17 residues. Germline V gene lookup returns CDR1 SEHNR and CDR2 FQNEAQ (reference sequence). The V and J ends lost 7 bases and 0 bases, in that order; junction bases with no gene match: 11. CDR3 amino acids: CASMLRQGAKMNTEAFF. The DNA for the CDR3 is TGTGCCAGCATGCTTAGACAGGGGGCGAAAATGAACACTGAAGCTTTCTTT.

The J gene is TRBJ2-5, the V gene TRBV7-9, with D tentatively TRBD1 (6 bases). Germline V gene sequence: CDR1 SEHNR, CDR2 FQNEAQ (reference sequence). CDR3 length: 15 amino acids. V shed 1 base and J shed 5 bases, with 14 bases lying between them. The CDR3 region has the DNA TGTGCCAGCAGCTTAGGGACAGCCCTCCGGGAGACCCAGTACTTC. Protein: CASSLGTALRETQYF.

The chain has TRBV5-4 and TRBJ2-1; 8 bases fit TRBD2. CDR1 is SGHNT, CDR2 YYREEE, per germline (reference sequence). The CDR3 contains 13 residues. With V trimmed by 2 bases and J by 6 bases, 1 base remained unmatched. CDR3 nucleotides: TGTGCCAGCAGCTTCGGACTAGCCAATGAGCAGTTCTTC. Residues: CASSFGLANEQFF.

The chain couples TRBV30 to TRBJ2-5; TRBD2 might be the D (7 bases). Germline V gives CDR1 GTSNPN, CDR2 SVGIG (reference sequence). The CDR3 is 12 amino acids. V gave up 5 bases and J gave up 4 bases, with 11 bases separating them. CDR3 sequence reads: CAWLGGRETQYF. The CDR3 nucleotides read TGTGCCTGGCTGGGGGGGCGAGAGACCCAGTACTTC.

The chain has TRBV7-9 and TRBJ1-1; TRBD1 matches 7 bases. This CDR3 is 14 amino acids long. J was trimmed by 0 bases and V by 10 bases; bases with no gene match: 8. CDR1 and CDR2 from the germline V gene are SEHNR and FQNEAQ (reference sequence). The CDR3 DNA reads as TGTGCCACCGGGAGAGGGGGCATGAACACTGAAGCTTTCTTT. This encodes CATGRGGMNTEAFF.

The sample holds a few counts of this clonotype. The chain employs TRBV25-1 and TRBJ1-2, with TRBD1 identical over 7 bases. V gave up 6 bases and J gave up 6 bases; unmatched junction bases: 4. The CDR3 is 12 amino acids. Germline lookup yields CDR1 MGHDK and CDR2 SYGVNS. The CDR3 DNA sequence: TGTGCCAGCAGGACAGGGAGTCATGGCTACACCTTC. Translation gives CASRTGSHGYTF.

V is TRBV6-1 and J is TRBJ2-2, with D possibly TRBD1 on 5 matching bases. This CDR3 has 16 residues. CDR1 is MNHNS and CDR2 is SASEGT in the germline V gene. V was clipped by 6 bases and J by 4 bases, with 18 bases between them. CDR3 DNA sequence: TGTGCCAGCAGGCCATTTCAGGGAATGGTCACCGGGGAGCTGTTTTTT. Amino acids: CASRPFQGMVTGELFF.

This chain connects TRBV28 to TRBJ2-7, with D maybe TRBD1 (5 bases). V gave up 6 bases and J gave up 4 bases, with 16 bases separating them. The CDR3 spans 14 residues. The germline CDR1 and CDR2 sequences are MDHEN and SYDVKM. CDR3 bases: TGTGCCAGCAGCCCGACGACAGACCCATACGAGCAGTACTTC. Translation: CASSPTTDPYEQYF.

The chain is built from TRBV7-2 and TRBJ1-1; D gene ambiguous. CDR3 length equals 15 residues. V was shortened by 5 bases and J by 1 base, with 14 bases between the two germline ends. Looked up from germline, CDR1 is SGHTA and CDR2 is FQGNSA. CDR3 nucleotides: TGTGCCAGCAGCCCCTCGGTTTCGGGGAACACTGAAGCTTTCTTT. Its translation is CASSPSVSGNTEAFF.

This clonotype is a singleton in its sample. The CDR3, as DNA: TGTGCCAGCAGCTCCGATGCCTCCTACGAGCAGTACTTC. Protein product: CASSSDASYEQYF. The chain links TRBV5-4 to TRBJ2-7; D remains ambiguous. The CDR3 contains 13 residues. The germline V gene encodes CDR1 SGHNT and CDR2 YYREEE (reference sequence). V was pared by 3 bases and J by 0 bases, with 7 bases between.

The chain links TRBV20-1 to TRBJ2-7; D is uncertain. CDR1 and CDR2 (germline): DFQATT, SNEGSKA (reference sequence). The CDR3 runs 13 residues. Trimming took 3 bases from V and 3 from J, leaving 12 bases between them. CDR3 amino acids: CSASERVSYEQYF. The CDR3, as DNA: TGCAGTGCTAGTGAACGGGTCAGCTACGAGCAGTACTTC.

The chain combines TRBV19 with TRBJ1-6, with 10 nucleotides matching TRBD1. The CDR3 is 15 residues long. With V trimmed by 7 bases and J by 9 bases, 9 bases remained unmatched. CDR1 and CDR2 (germline): LNHDA, SQIVND (reference sequence). The CDR3 DNA follows: TGTGCCAGTACCATGGGGACAGGGGTCATTTCACCCCTCCACTTT. As protein: CASTMGTGVISPLHF.

DNA of the CDR3: TGTGCCAGCAGCTTAGATCGCCGGGCTACCCCATCCACAGGAGGTCAGCCCCAGCATTTT. This translates into CASSLDRRATPSTGGQPQHF. The chain joins TRBV11-3 to TRBJ1-5; TRBD1 is a possible D gene (5 bases). Deletions cut 0 bases from V and 6 bases from J, with 27 bases between. The CDR3 sequence is 20 residues long. The germline CDR1 and CDR2 sequences are SGHNT and YENEEA.

The CDR3 loop reads CASSEAGLGETQYF. The CDR3 region has the DNA TGTGCCAGCAGTGAAGCAGGGTTGGGGGAGACCCAGTACTTC. The chain employs TRBV25-1 and TRBJ2-5; TRBD1 might be the D (5 bases). Trimming removed 2 bases from V and 5 bases from J, with 12 bases in between. CDR1 is MGHDK, CDR2 SYGVNS, per germline. There are 14 residues in the CDR3.

The chain uses TRBV11-2 and TRBJ2-1, with a weak D call TRBD2 (6 bases). Trimming took 1 base from V and 6 from J, leaving 16 bases between them. The CDR3 contains 16 residues. Germline V gene data show CDR1 as SGHAT and CDR2 as FQNNGV. The CDR3 DNA is TGTGCCAGCAGCTTAGCTCCTAGCGTCCCCCTCAATGAGCAGTTCTTC. Its translation: CASSLAPSVPLNEQFF.

V is TRBV12-3 or TRBV12-4 and J is TRBJ2-1; TRBD2 agrees at 12 bases. Germline trimming cut 4 bases from V and 0 bases from J; bases unmatched to any gene: 1. CDR3 size: 16 residues. In nucleotides, the CDR3 is TGTGCCAGCAGTTGGGGACTAGCGGGCTCCTACAATGAGCAGTTCTTC. Residues: CASSWGLAGSYNEQFF.

The J gene is TRBJ2-1, the V gene TRBV6-6, with 9 bases fitting TRBD2. The germline V gene has CDR1 MNHNY and CDR2 SVGAGI (reference sequence). The J segment lost 10 bases and the V segment lost 6 bases, leaving 13 bases of the junction unmatched. The CDR3 extends over 15 amino acids. The CDR3 loop reads CASSSSQLAGREQFF. The CDR3 coding sequence is TGTGCCAGCAGCTCCTCCCAGCTAGCGGGGCGAGAGCAGTTCTTC.

This clonotype was recorded a few times. The chain recombines TRBV28 with TRBJ2-7; 8 positions match TRBD1. From germline, CDR1 is MDHEN and CDR2 SYDVKM. There are 15 residues in the CDR3. V dropped 5 bases and J dropped 2; count of bases not matched to a gene: 8. The CDR3 loop is CASSPPGQGAYEQYF. CDR3 in DNA: TGTGCCAGCAGTCCCCCCGGACAGGGAGCCTACGAGCAGTACTTC.